The clone carrying this T cell receptor (beta chain) was counted at least ten times. The antigen remains unidentified. The source of the sample is a study of human T cells and chemical hapten exposure. The CDR3 loop spans 15 amino acids. V was cut by 4 bases and J by 3 bases, with 13 bases left in between. Germline V CDR1 and CDR2: SGDLS, YYNGEE. As handled by the study authors: Between about 23,224 and 700,000 TCRs appeared in each sample, and the median stood at 95,638. TCRdb recomputed calls from the RACE reads with MiXCR, one row per CDR3 protein. TCRdb assigned the V and J calls; the authors' analysis was not used. The sample has some 50,000 distinct CDR3 sequences; 9% to 9.5% are singletons. Study-wide points: High-frequency TCRs, those above 1 in 1000, stayed the same after DPC sensitization.

Specified time point: patch test 1, 2 weeks after DPC sensitization. Treatment described: therapeutic diphenylcyclopropenone sensitization with weekly scalp DPC. The drawing of blood occurred before each patch test was applied. The chain carries TRBV9 and TRBJ2-2; either TRBD1 or TRBD2 may supply D (6 bases each). The receptor's source is a woman between 40 and 55 years old with alopecia areata. Some clones in this sample may be carry-over from other donors' samples. The specimen comprised whole blood, sampled in connection with sensitization to the hapten diphenylcyclopropenone (DPC). The CDR3 sequence is CASSSRRGDTGELFF. CDR3 nucleotide sequence: TGTGCCAGCAGCTCGAGAAGGGGGGACACCGGGGAGCTGTTTTTT.